This paragraph covers one TCR beta chain sequence. Its matching antigen is unknown. The sample belongs to a study of CD8+ T cells in alopecia areata. Study at large: Among treated patients, severity was scored by affected scalp area percentage. Study-wide points: Many expanded lesional clones stayed in scalp and blood while on tofacitinib. Besides other cells, scalp samples also yield sequences of resident alphabeta T cells from normal skin.

Trimming removed 5 bases at V and 1 base at J, with 12 bases between. Per germline, CDR1 SGHRS and CDR2 YFSETQ. The CDR3 sequence is 14 residues long. The treatment: oral pan-JAK inhibitor, 5-10 mg twice daily. Sorted out of PBMCs were CD4+ T cells and CD8+ T cells. Reverse transcription of extracted RNA yielded cDNA, which provided the sequencing template. TCRdb's table, derived via immunoSEQ multiplex PCR, lists solely in-frame clones and lacks some. The sample consists of 200,000 to 250,000 clones, more than 45% of them appearing once. The material sequenced was CD4+ T cells sorted from blood, taken at week 4, from a patient treated with tofacitinib. This clonotype was obtained from a human donor with alopecia areata. The chain joins TRBV5-1 to TRBJ1-1, with D possibly TRBD1 on 5 matching bases. CDR3 coding DNA: TGCGCCAGCAGACGGGACGGACAGAACACTGAAGCTTTCTTT. Its translation: CASRRDGQNTEAFF. The full variable domain, completed using reference TRBV5-1 and TRBJ1-1, is KAGVTQTPRYLIKTRGQQVTLSCSPISGHRSVSWYQQTPGQGLQFLFEYFSETQRNKGNFPGRFSGRQFSNSRSEMNVSTLELGDSALYLCASRRDGQNTEAFFGQGTRLTVV.